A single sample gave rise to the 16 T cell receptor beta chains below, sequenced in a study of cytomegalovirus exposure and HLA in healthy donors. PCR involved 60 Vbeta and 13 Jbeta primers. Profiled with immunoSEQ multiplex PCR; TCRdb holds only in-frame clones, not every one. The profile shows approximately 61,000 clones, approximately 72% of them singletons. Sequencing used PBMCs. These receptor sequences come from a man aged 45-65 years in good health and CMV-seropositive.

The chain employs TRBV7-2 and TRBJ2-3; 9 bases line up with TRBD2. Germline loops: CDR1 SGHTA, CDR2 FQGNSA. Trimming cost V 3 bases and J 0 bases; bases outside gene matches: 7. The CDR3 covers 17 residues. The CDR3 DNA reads TGTGCCAGCAGCTTGAGGGCGGGGGGGATCAGCACAGATACGCAGTATTTT. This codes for CASSLRAGGISTDTQYF.

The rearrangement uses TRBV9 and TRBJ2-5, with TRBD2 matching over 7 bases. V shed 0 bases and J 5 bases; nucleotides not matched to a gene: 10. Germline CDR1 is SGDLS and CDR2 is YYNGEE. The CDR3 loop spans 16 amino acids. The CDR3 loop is CASSVEESGRGETQYF. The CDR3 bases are TGTGCCAGCAGCGTAGAAGAATCGGGGCGGGGGGAGACCCAGTACTTC.

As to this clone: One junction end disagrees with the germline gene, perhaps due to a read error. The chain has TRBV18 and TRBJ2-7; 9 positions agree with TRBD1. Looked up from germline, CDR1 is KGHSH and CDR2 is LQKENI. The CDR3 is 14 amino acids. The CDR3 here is CASSPRTGVNERYF. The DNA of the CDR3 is TGTGCCAGCTCACCCCGGACAGGGGTCAACGAGCGGTACTTC.

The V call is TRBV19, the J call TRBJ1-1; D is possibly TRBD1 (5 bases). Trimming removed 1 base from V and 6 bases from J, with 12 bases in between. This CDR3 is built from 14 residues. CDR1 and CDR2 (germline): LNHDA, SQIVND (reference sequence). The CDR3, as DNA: TGTGCCAGTAGTATAGTGGGGGGTAGCGCTGAAGCTTTCTTT. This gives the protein CASSIVGGSAEAFF.

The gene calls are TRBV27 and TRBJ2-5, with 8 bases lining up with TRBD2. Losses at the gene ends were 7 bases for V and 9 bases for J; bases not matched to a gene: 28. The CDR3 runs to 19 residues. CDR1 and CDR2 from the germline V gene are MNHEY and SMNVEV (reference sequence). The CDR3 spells CASTPRGVVGYFLSGAQYF. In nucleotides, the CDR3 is TGTGCCAGCACTCCACGGGGGGTGGTCGGCTATTTTCTTAGCGGGGCCCAGTACTTC.

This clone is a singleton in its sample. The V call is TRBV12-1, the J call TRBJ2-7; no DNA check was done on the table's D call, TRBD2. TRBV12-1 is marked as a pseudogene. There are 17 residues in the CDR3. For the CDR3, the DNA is TGTGTCAGCAGCCATTTGCCCCGGGCTAGCGGGAGAAGTGCGCAGTACTTC. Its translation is CVSSHLPRASGRSAQYF.

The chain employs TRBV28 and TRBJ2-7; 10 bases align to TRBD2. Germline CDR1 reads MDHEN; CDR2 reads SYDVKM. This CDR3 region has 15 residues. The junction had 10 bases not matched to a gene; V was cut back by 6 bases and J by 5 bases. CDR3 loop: CASRRPSGSLNEQYF. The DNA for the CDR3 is TGTGCCAGCAGACGCCCTAGCGGGAGCTTAAACGAGCAGTACTTC.

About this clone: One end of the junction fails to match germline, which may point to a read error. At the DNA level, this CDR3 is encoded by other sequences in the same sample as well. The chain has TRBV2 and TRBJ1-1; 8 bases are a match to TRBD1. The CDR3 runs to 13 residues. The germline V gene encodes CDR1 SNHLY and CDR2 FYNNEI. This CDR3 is CASSLQGVTEAFF. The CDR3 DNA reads TGTGCCAGCAGTCTACAGGGGGTCACTGAAGCCTTCTTT. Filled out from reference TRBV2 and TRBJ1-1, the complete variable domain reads EPEVTQTPSHQVTQMGQEVILRCVPISNHLYFYWYRQILGQKVEFLVSFYNNEISEKSEIFDDQFSVERPDGSNFTLKIRSTKLEDSAMYFCASSLQGVTEAFFGQGTRLTVV.

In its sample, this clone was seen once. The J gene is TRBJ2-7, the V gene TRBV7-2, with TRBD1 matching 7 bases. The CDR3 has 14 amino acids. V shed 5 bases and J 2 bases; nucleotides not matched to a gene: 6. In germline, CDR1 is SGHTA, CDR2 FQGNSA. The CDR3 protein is CASSVTGFAYEQYF. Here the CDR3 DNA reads TGTGCCAGCAGCGTGACAGGGTTCGCCTACGAGCAGTACTTC. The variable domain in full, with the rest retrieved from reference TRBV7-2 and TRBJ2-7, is GAGVSQSPSNKVTEKGKDVELRCDPISGHTALYWYRQSLGQGLEFLIYFQGNSAPDKSGLPSDRFSAERTGGSVSTLTIQRTQQEDSAVYLCASSVTGFAYEQYFGPGTRLTVT.

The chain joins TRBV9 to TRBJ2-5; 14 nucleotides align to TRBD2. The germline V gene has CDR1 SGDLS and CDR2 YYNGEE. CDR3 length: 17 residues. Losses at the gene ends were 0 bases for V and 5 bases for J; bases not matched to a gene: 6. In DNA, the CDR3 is TGTGCCAGCAGCGTAGGGACTAGCGGGGGGACGGGGGAGACCCAGTACTTC. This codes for CASSVGTSGGTGETQYF.

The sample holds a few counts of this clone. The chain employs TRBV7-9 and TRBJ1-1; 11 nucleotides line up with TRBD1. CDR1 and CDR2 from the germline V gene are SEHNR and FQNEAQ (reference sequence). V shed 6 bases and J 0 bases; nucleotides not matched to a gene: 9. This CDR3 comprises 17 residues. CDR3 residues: CASRPRGQGVMNTEAFF. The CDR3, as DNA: TGTGCCAGCAGACCACGGGGACAGGGGGTTATGAACACTGAAGCTTTCTTT.

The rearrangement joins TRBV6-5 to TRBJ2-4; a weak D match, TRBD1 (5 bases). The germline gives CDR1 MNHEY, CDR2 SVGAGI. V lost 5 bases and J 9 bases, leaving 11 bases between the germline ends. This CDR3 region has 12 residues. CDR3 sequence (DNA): TGTGCCAGCAGTGAAGGGGAAACCATTCAGTACTTC. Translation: CASSEGETIQYF.

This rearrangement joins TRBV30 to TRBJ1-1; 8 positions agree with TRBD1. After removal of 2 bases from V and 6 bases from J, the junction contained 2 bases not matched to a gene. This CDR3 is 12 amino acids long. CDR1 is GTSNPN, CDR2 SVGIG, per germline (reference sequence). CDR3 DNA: TGTGCCTGGAGTTCACAGGGGGCTGAAGCTTTCTTT. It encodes CAWSSQGAEAFF.

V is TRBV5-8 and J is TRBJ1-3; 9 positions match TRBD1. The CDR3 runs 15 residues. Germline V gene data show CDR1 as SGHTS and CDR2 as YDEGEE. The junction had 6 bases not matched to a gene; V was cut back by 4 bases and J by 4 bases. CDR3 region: CASSRDRVSGNTIYF. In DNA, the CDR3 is TGTGCCAGCAGCCGGGACAGGGTGTCCGGAAACACCATATATTTT.

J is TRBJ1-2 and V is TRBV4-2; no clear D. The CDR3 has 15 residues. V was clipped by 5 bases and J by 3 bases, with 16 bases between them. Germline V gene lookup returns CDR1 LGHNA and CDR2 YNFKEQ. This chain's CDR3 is CASSLGTVGDYGYTF. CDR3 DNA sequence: TGTGCCAGCAGCTTGGGTACGGTTGGAGACTATGGCTACACCTTC.

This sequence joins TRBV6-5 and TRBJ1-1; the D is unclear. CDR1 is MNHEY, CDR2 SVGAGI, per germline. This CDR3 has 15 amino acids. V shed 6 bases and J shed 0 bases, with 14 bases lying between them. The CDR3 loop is CASSPGGTLNTEAFF. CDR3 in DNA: TGTGCCAGCAGCCCGGGAGGAACTTTGAACACTGAAGCTTTCTTT.